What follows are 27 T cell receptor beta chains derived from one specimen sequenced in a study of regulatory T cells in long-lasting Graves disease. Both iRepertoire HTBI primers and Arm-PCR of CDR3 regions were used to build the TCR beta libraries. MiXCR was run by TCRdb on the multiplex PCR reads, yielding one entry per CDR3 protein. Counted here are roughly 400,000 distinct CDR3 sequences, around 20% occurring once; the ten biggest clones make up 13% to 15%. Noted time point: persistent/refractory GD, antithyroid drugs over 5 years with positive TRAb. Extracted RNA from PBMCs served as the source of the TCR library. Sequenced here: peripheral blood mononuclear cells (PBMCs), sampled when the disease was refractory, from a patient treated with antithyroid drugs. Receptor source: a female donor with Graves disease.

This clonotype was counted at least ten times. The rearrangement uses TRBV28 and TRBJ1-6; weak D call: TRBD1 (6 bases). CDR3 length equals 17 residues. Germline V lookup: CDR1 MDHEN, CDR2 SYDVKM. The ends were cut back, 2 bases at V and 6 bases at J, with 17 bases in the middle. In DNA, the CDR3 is TGTGCCAGCAGTTTAAGGCGTCAGGGGAAGTTTAATTCACCCCTCCACTTT. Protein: CASSLRRQGKFNSPLHF. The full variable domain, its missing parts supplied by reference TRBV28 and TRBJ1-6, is DVKVTQSSRYLVKRTGEKVFLECVQDMDHENMFWYRQDPGLGLRLIYFSYDVKMKEKGDIPEGYSVSREKKERFSLILESASTNQTSMYLCASSLRRQGKFNSPLHFGNGTRLTVT.

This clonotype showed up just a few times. CDR3 bases: TGTGCCAGCAGTTTAGCGACAGGTTCCACCGGGGAGCTGTTTTTT. This encodes CASSLATGSTGELFF. The chain carries TRBV28 and TRBJ2-2, with TRBD1 as a possible D gene (6 bases). Germline V gene data show CDR1 as MDHEN and CDR2 as SYDVKM. The CDR3 length is 15 residues. The V end lost 2 bases, the J end lost 4 bases, and 11 bases lay between the germline ends.

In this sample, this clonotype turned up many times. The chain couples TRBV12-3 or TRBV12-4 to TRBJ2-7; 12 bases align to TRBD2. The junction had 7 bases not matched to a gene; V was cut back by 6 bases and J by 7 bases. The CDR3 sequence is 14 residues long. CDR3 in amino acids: CASSSTSGSSEQYF. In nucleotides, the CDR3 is TGTGCCAGCAGCTCGACTAGCGGGAGTAGTGAGCAGTACTTC.

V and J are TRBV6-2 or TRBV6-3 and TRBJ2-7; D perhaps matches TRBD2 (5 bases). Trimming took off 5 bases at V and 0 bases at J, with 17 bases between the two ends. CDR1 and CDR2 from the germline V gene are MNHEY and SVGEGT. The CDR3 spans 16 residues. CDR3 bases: TGTGCCAGCAGTGAAGCAGAAAGAGGGTTCTCCTACGAGCAGTACTTC. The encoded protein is CASSEAERGFSYEQYF.

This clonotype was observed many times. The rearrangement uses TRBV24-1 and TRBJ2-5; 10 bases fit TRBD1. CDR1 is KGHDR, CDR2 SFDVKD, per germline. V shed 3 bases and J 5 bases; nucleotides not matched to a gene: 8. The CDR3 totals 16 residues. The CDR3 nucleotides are TGTGCCACCAGTGATCTCGGACAGGGGGATGTGGAGACCCAGTACTTC. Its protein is CATSDLGQGDVETQYF.

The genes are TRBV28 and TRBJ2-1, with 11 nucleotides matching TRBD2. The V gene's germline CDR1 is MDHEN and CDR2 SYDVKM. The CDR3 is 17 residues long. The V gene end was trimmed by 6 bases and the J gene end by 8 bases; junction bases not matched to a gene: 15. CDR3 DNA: TGTGCCAGCAGAGACTTAGCGGGAGGGCTTTGGTCGCATGAGCAGTTCTTC. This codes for CASRDLAGGLWSHEQFF.

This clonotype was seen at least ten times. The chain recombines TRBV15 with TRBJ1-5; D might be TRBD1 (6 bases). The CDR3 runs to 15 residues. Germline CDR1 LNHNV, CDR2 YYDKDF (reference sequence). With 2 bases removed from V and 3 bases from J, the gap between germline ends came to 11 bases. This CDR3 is CATSRITGINQPQHF. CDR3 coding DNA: TGTGCCACCAGCAGAATTACAGGGATCAATCAGCCCCAGCATTTT. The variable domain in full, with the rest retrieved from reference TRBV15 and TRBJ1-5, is DAMVIQNPRYQVTQFGKPVTLSCSQTLNHNVMYWYQQKSSQAPKLLFHYYDKDFNNEADTPDNFQSRRPNTSFCFLDIRSPGLGDTAMYLCATSRITGINQPQHFGDGTRLSIL.

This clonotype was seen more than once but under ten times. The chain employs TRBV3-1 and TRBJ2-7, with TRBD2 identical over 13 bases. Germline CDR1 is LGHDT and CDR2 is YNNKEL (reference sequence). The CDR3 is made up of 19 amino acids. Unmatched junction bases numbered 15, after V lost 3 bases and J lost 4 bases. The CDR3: CASSQKTSGRPPRGYEQYF. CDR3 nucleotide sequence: TGTGCCAGCAGCCAGAAGACTAGCGGGAGGCCACCACGAGGGTACGAGCAGTACTTC.

CDR3 bases: TGTGCCACCAGCCCGCGGGGGTACGAGCAGTACTTC. Translation: CATSPRGYEQYF. The gene calls are TRBV15 and TRBJ2-7; 7 nucleotides line up with TRBD2. J gave up 4 bases and V 5 bases, and 2 bases lay outside the gene matches. Germline CDR1 LNHNV, CDR2 YYDKDF (reference sequence). The CDR3 covers 12 residues.

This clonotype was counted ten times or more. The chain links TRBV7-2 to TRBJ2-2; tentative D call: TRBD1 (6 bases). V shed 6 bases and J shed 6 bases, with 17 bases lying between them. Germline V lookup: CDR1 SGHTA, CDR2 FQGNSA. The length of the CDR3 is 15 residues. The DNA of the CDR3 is TGTGCCAGCAGATACGAGCCAGGGGTGGCCGGGGAGCTGTTTTTT. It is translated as CASRYEPGVAGELFF.

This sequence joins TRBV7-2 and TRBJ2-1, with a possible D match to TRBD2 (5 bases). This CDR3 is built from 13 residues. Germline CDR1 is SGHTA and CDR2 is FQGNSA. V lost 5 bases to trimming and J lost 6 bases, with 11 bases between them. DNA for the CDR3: TGTGCCAGCAGCCGCCGGGGAAGCAATGAGCAGTTCTTC. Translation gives CASSRRGSNEQFF.

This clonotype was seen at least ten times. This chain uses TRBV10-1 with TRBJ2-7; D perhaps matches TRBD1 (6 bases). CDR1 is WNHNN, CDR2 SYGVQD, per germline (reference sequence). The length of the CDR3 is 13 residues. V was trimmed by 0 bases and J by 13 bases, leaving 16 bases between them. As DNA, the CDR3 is TGCGCCAGCAGTGAGTCGATGGGACAAGCGAATTACTTC. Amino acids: CASSESMGQANYF.

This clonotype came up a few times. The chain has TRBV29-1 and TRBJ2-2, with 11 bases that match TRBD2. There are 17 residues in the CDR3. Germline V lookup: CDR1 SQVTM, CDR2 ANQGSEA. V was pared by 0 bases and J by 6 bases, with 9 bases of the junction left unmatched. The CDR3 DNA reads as TGCAGCGTTGAAGATCCGGGTAGCGGGAGGGCCGCCGGGGAGCTGTTTTTT. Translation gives CSVEDPGSGRAAGELFF.

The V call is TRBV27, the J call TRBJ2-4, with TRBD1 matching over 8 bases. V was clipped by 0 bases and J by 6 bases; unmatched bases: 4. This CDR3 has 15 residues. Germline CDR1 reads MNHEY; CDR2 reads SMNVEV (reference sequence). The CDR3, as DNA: TGTGCCAGCAGTTTATCGAAACAGGGGGGAAACATTCAGTACTTC. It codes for CASSLSKQGGNIQYF.

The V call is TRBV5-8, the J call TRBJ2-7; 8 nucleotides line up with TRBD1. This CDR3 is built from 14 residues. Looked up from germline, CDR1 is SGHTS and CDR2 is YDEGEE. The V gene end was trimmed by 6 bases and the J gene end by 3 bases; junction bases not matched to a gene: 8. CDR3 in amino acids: CASTWTGKNYEQYF. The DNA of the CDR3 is TGTGCCAGCACCTGGACAGGGAAGAACTACGAGCAGTACTTC.

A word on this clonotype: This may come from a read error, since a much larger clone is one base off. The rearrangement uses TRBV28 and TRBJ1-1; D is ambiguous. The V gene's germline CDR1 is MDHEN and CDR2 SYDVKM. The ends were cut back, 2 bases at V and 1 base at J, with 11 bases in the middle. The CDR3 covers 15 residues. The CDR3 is CASSLVGRTNTEAFF. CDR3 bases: TGTGCCAGCAGTTTAGTTGGACGGACGAACACTGAAGCTTTCTTT. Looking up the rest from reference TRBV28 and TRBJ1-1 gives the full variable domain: DVKVTQSSRYLVKRTGEKVFLECVQDMDHENMFWYRQDPGLGLRLIYFSYDVKMKEKGDIPEGYSVSREKKERFSLILESASTNQTSMYLCASSLVGRTNTEAFFGQGTRLTVV.

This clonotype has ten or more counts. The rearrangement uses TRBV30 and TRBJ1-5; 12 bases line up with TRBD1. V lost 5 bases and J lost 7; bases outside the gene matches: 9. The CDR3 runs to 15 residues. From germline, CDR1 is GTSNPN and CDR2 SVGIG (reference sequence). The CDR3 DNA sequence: TGTGCCTGGTCCTCCGGGACAGGGGGCGGGCAGCCCCAGCATTTT. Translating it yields CAWSSGTGGGQPQHF. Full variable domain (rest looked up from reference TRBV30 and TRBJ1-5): SQTIHQWPATLVQPVGSPLSLECTVEGTSNPNLYWYRQAAGRGLQLLFYSVGIGQISSEVPQNLSASRPQDRQFILSSKKLLLSDSGFYLCAWSSGTGGGQPQHFGDGTRLSIL.

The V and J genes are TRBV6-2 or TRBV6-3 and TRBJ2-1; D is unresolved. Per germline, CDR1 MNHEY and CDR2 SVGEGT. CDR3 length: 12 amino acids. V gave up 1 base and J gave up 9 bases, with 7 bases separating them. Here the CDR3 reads CASSYFAVEQFF. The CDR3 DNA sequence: TGTGCCAGCAGTTACTTTGCAGTTGAGCAGTTCTTC.

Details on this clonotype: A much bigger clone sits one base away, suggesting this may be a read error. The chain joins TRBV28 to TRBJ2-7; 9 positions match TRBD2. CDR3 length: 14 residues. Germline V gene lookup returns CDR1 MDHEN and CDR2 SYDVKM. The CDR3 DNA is TGTGCCAGCACCAGCGGGAGGCTCCCCTACGACCAGTACTTC. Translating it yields CASTSGRLPYDQYF.

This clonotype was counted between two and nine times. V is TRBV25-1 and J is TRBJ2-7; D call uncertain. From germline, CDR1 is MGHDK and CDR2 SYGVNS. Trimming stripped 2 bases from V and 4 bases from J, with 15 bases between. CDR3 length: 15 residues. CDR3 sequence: CASSETLVRTYEQYF. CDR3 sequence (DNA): TGTGCCAGCAGTGAAACGCTTGTCAGGACGTACGAGCAGTACTTC.

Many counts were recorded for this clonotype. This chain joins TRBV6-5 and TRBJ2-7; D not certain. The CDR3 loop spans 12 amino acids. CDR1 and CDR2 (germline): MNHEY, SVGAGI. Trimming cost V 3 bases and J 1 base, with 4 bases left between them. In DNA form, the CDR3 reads TGTGCCAGCAGTTATGCGTCCTACGAGCAGTACTTC. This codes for CASSYASYEQYF.

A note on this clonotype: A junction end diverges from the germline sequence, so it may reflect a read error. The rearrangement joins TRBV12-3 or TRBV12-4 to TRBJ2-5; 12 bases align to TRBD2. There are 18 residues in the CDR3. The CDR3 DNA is TGTGCCAGCAGTTTTGGCGCTAGCGGGAGGGCCTATCGAGAGACCCAGTATTTC. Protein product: CASSFGASGRAYRETQYF.

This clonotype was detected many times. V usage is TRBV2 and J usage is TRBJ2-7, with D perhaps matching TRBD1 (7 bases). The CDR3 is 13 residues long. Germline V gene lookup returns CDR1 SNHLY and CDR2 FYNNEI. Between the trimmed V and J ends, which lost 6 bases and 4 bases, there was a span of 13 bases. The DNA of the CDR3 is TGTGCCAGCAGCTCCAGGGGGGTTTACGAGCAGTACTTC. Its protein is CASSSRGVYEQYF.

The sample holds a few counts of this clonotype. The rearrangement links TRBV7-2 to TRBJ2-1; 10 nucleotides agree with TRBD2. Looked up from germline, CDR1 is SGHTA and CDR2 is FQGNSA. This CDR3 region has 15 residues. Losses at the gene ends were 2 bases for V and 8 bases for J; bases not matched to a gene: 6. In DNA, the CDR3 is TGTGCCAGCAGCTTACTAGCGGGAGTTATGGATGAGCAGTTCTTC. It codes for CASSLLAGVMDEQFF.

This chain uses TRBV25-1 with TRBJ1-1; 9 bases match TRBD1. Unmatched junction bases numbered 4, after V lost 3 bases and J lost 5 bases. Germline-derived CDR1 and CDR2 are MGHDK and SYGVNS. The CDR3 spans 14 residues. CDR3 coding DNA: TGTGCCAGCAGTGAGGGACAGGGACGGACTGAAGCTTTCTTT. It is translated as CASSEGQGRTEAFF.

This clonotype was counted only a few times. CDR3 coding DNA: TGTGCCAGTAGTATGACTGCGGTTGAGACCCAGTACTTC. Its translation is CASSMTAVETQYF. V gene TRBV19 combines with J gene TRBJ2-5; D unresolved. V was cut by 3 bases and J by 5 bases, with 10 bases left in between. The CDR3 consists of 13 residues. CDR1 and CDR2 (germline): LNHDA, SQIVND (reference sequence).

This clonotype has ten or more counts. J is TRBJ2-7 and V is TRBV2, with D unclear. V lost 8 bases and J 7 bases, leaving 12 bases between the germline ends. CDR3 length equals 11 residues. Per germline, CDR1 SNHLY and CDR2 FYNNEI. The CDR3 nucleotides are TGTGCCAGCGGCTATGGGGTTGAGCAGTACTTC. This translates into CASGYGVEQYF.